This T cell receptor (beta chain) was recovered during a study of CD8 T cells in Susac syndrome. Trimming removed 8 bases from V and 5 bases from J, with 19 bases in between. Germline V lookup: CDR1 SNHLY, CDR2 FYNNEI. The CDR3 is 15 amino acids. The study, taken as a whole, reports: A relatively small number of individuals underwent TCR sequencing and HLA analysis.

RNA in amounts of about 0.5 to 1 ug was reverse transcribed with random hexamers. An immunoSEQ multiplex PCR generated amplified TCR beta CDR3 products spanning 54 Vbeta and 13 Jbeta. Via MiXCR, TCRdb re-called the immunoSEQ multiplex PCR reads, giving one row per CDR3 protein. Among approximately 200,000 distinct CDR3 sequences listed, 90% to 95% were seen once. This clonotype was detected once. Antigen specificity is unknown. The sample comprised CD4+ T cells from PBMCs. V usage is TRBV2 and J usage is TRBJ2-1, with D hard to call. The source is a human donor with multiple sclerosis. For the CDR3, the DNA is TGTGCCAGCGTCAGGAGAATCATCAAGGACAATGAGCAGTTCTTC. Encoded protein: CASVRRIIKDNEQFF.